What follows is one T cell receptor beta chain and its context. The antigen is unknown. This sample is drawn from a study of cytomegalovirus exposure and HLA in healthy donors. PCR employed 60 Vbeta and 13 Jbeta primers. Produced via immunoSEQ multiplex PCR; TCRdb's table is partial and in-frame only. The sample holds around 200,000 clones, around 83% seen once. This CDR3 contains 16 residues. Germline V gene data show CDR1 as MGHRA and CDR2 as YSYEKL. V dropped 0 bases and J dropped 4; count of bases not matched to a gene: 5. Study-wide findings and caveats: A few CMV-associated chains proved CMV antigen-specific in vitro.

The V call is TRBV4-1, the J call TRBJ2-1; TRBD2 aligns across 8 bases. Sequences were obtained from PBMCs. The source of this sequence is a man over 45 in good health and CMV-seronegative. The CDR3 here is CASSQEEPSGYNEQFF. CDR3 sequence (DNA): TGCGCCAGCAGCCAAGAAGAGCCTAGCGGGTACAATGAGCAGTTCTTC.